This T cell receptor beta chain is drawn from a study of regulatory T cells in long-lasting Graves disease (dated by TCRdb to the early 2020s). For context, the study as a whole: In the newly diagnosed Graves' disease group, patients had been taking antithyroid drugs for less than 3 months. A total of roughly 33 samples underwent TCR sequencing: some 13 from persistent and approximately 20 from newly diagnosed Graves' disease patients. Peripheral blood TCR sequencing and RNA sequencing compared persistent Graves' disease patients with newly diagnosed Graves' disease patients. The study took place in China and was registered as a clinical trial.

The method was multiplex PCR. Data came from an Illumina HiSeq 4000. To build TCR beta libraries, CDR3 regions were amplified by Arm-PCR using iRepertoire HTBI primers. Before sequencing, the PCR products underwent gel purification. In the paper's pipeline: Gene usage analysis of CDR3 amino acid clonotypes relied on the roughly 60 TRBV and 14 TRBJ segments identified across samples. COPE and FqMerger were used to merge filtered high-quality paired reads into contigs. BLAST was used to align contigs to IMGT TRBV, TRBD and TRBJ reference genes, and CDR3 was defined according to IMGT. Highly expanded clones were defined as clonotypes with a frequency above 0.1%. Repertoire diversity was measured by Shannon entropy, and V-J evenness by the Gini coefficient. A clonotype found in more than one individual was treated as public. The public reads were reanalyzed by TCRdb: fastp trimming at Q25, MiXCR alignment, in-frame beta chains only. Rows are unified per CDR3 protein, each entry keeping the most common DNA and genes. TCRdb's processing, not the study's, gives the V and J calls here. The sample profile shows 250,000 or so distinct CDR3 sequences; under 20% of them were found once. In total, the top ten clones hold about 15% of the sample.

Interpreted using the paper, the time point label stands for: newly diagnosed GD, antithyroid drugs for less than 3 months. For both TCR sequencing and RNA sequencing, RNA was extracted from PBMCs in TRIzol. The diagnosis of Graves' disease was made according to American Thyroid Association guidelines. Patients for the study were recruited at an endocrinology department in Xi'an, China. Each patient gave around 9.2 milliliters of peripheral blood, collected in an EDTA anticoagulant tube. Ficoll Paque Plus density gradient separation was used to isolate PBMCs, and no further T cell sorting was performed. An Agilent 2100 Bioanalyzer and agarose gel were used to check RNA quality, while a NanoDrop 2000 measured RNA concentration. Comments on this clonotype: Its target antigen remains unknown. It has no much larger one-base neighbor in the sample; base qualities were not kept.

The research as a whole found: The study examined only peripheral blood because the primary lesion, thyroid tissue, could not be accessed. Lower TCR Shannon entropy and fewer highly expanded clones were observed in persistent Graves' disease patients than in newly diagnosed patients, which suggested clonal expansion. A larger number of public clonotypes was shared among persistent patients (fewer than 3,000) than among newly diagnosed patients (around 880). Sequencing and analysis were limited to the TCR beta chain. The small sample size was acknowledged by the authors as a limitation that may reduce accuracy. Preferential use of TRBV28, TRBJ1-2 and TRBJ2-5 was observed in persistent disease, whereas TRBV20-1 and TRBJ2-1 were favored in newly diagnosed disease.

In the germline V gene, CDR1 corresponds to MGHDK and CDR2 to SYGVNS. V loses 3 bases of germline sequence and J loses 10 bases, and the interval between the two ends is 12 bases. Including cysteine and phenylalanine, the CDR3 has 12 amino acids. Only the CDR3 DNA is retained, 36 bases long and in frame from the first base. These data were likewise used in another study, on T cells in Graves' hyperthyroidism and ophthalmopathy. From that second study: Graves' hyperthyroidism was defined as stable when no progression to ophthalmopathy occurred over 18 months of follow-up. The hyperthyroidism patients were between 18 and 65 years old and newly diagnosed, with a disease duration of less than 2 months. Exclusion was applied to patients with uncontrolled infections, other autoimmune diseases, pregnancy or lactation. Diagnoses were based on clinical symptoms, serum thyroxine and TRAb, thyroid ultrasound and orbital computed tomography. For the first round of RT-PCR on the TCR CDR3, the HTBI primer set was used together with the Qiagen OneStep RT-PCR kit. Most expanded thyroid clonotypes (frequency above 0.001) were also detected in blood, a finding suggesting that blood repertoires may reflect thyroid immune responses. A model built on a 13 V-J signature distinguished ophthalmopathy from stable hyperthyroidism, reaching 87.88% sensitivity and 81.08% specificity in cross-validation and 80%/75% in testing. During validation, the model predicted progression to ophthalmopathy a median of roughly six months ahead of onset, with roughly 65% sensitivity and around 72% specificity. A discovery cohort of roughly 100 patients, about 43 with Graves' ophthalmopathy and more than 55 with stable Graves' hyperthyroidism, was used to find distinguishing TCR V-J signatures. Prospective prediction of ophthalmopathy was tested in an independent validation cohort of some 19 hyperthyroidism patients and 15 to 17 patients who later progressed to ophthalmopathy. For training and testing, the roughly 100 patients in the discovery cohort were randomly divided in a 7:3 ratio. In about 6 Graves' hyperthyroidism patients, the study also compared T-cell repertoires from thyroid tissue with T-cell repertoires from blood. Once sampling was done, hyperthyroidism patients were given methimazole at a starting dose of 30 mg daily, whereas ophthalmopathy patients were given high-dose intravenous methylprednisolone. The libraries were constructed in a second round of multiplex PCR and then size-selected and purified. The libraries were sequenced on an Illumina HiSeq2000 using paired-end 100 bp reads. SOAPnuke was used to process the raw data, removing reads that contained adapters or uncalled bases, had a mean Phred below 15, or lacked an exact match to the constant primer or identifier. High-quality paired reads were merged with COPE v1.2.5, and unique nucleotide sequences were defined as clonotypes. Clonotypes were aligned to IMGT TRBV, TRBD and TRBJ reference segments using MiTCR v1.1. Analysis was restricted to V-J combinations with a frequency above 0.0001, which covered just over 98% of repertoires. The TCS score was defined as the ratio of F50 (clonal expansion) to E x V (chaos), calculated using BLOSUM62-based TCRdist between CDR3 peptides within each V-J. Welch's t-statistics and random forest reduced fewer than 550 V-J features to 10 to 15, which were used in a naive Bayes classifier (R e1071). No statistical method was used to set the sample size in advance, and investigators knew the group allocation. According to the paper, TCR Vbeta CDR3 sequencing was carried out on 135 peripheral blood samples, which came from 40 to 45 ophthalmopathy, under 85 hyperthyroidism and roughly 17 progressor patients.

The sample consisted of peripheral blood mononuclear cells (PBMCs), taken at new diagnosis, from a patient treated with antithyroid drugs. This sequence was found in a woman in her thirties with Graves disease. Donor details come from another sample of the same person, matched by shared clones. This receptor chain uses TRBV25-1 and TRBJ1-2; there is no confident call for the D gene. Here is the DNA: TGTGCCAGCAGTGAGGGTTGGGGAGCCTACACCTTC. It encodes CASSEGWGAYTF.